The rows below give T cell receptor beta chains drawn from one sample of a study of regulatory T cells in long-lasting Graves disease. TCRdb independently ran MiXCR on the multiplex PCR reads; one entry per CDR3 protein. The sample lists roughly 500,000 distinct CDR3 sequences, approximately 15% occurring once. In addition, the sample was reused for a study of T cells in Graves' hyperthyroidism and ophthalmopathy.

The input for sequencing was peripheral blood mononuclear cells (PBMCs), taken at new diagnosis, from a patient treated with antithyroid drugs. These TCRs come from a man younger than 40 with Graves disease. The CDR3 runs from the conserved cysteine through the conserved F or W. A D gene is named only where the DNA matches it firmly. Clone sizes are given selectively: once, few, many, or a class where the clone is expanded.

d_call: NA
cdr3_length: 14
j_call: TRBJ2-7
clone_size: many
v_call: TRBV11-2
cdr3_nt: TGTGCCAGCAGCATCTATAGCGGCCCCTACGAGCAGTACTTC
cdr3_aa: CASSIYSGPYEQYF

d_call: TRBD1
cdr3_length: 15
j_call: TRBJ2-2
clone_size: many
v_call: TRBV12-3/TRBV12-4
cdr3_nt: TGTGCCAGCAGTCTTTGGACAGGGGGAACCGGGGAGCTGTTTTTT
cdr3_aa: CASSLWTGGTGELFF

d_call: NA
cdr3_length: 14
j_call: TRBJ1-5
clone_size: NA
v_call: TRBV15
cdr3_nt: TGTGCCACCAGCGCCCAGGGTGCCGGGCAGCCCCAGCATTTT
cdr3_aa: CATSAQGAGQPQHF

d_call: NA
cdr3_length: 16
j_call: TRBJ1-1
clone_size: NA
v_call: TRBV7-9
cdr3_nt: TGTGCCAGCAAGGGTTTCGGGGTCGGCGGAGACACTGAAGCTTTCTTT
cdr3_aa: CASKGFGVGGDTEAFF

d_call: TRBD2
cdr3_length: 17
j_call: TRBJ2-1
clone_size: many
v_call: TRBV5-1
cdr3_nt: TGCGCCAGCAGCTTCACGGGGCTAGCGGGAGGGGGCAATGAGCAGTTCTTC
cdr3_aa: CASSFTGLAGGGNEQFF

d_call: NA
cdr3_length: 14
j_call: TRBJ1-6
clone_size: many
v_call: TRBV15
cdr3_nt: TGTGCCACCAGCAGAGGAGGGGACGAGAGATCCCTCCACTTT
cdr3_aa: CATSRGGDERSLHF

d_call: NA
cdr3_length: 14
j_call: TRBJ1-1
clone_size: many
v_call: TRBV30
cdr3_nt: TGTGCCTGGAGACTGACAGGCATGAACACTGAAGCTTTCTTT
cdr3_aa: CAWRLTGMNTEAFF

d_call: NA
cdr3_length: 13
j_call: TRBJ2-4
clone_size: many
v_call: TRBV11-2
cdr3_nt: TGTGCCAGCAGCTTAGATCCAAGGACTCTCGGGTACTTC
cdr3_aa: CASSLDPRTLGYF

d_call: NA
cdr3_length: 16
j_call: TRBJ1-2
clone_size: few
v_call: TRBV6-5
cdr3_nt: TGTGCCAGCAGTTACTCTTTTGGGGTTTCGGACTATGGCTACACCTTC
cdr3_aa: CASSYSFGVSDYGYTF

d_call: TRBD2
cdr3_length: 15
j_call: TRBJ2-2
clone_size: many
v_call: TRBV6-5
cdr3_nt: TGTGCCAGCAGTTCAGGGAGGGCGAACACCGGGGAGCTGTTTTTT
cdr3_aa: CASSSGRANTGELFF

d_call: NA
cdr3_length: 9
j_call: TRBJ1-2
clone_size: few
v_call: TRBV24-1
cdr3_nt: TGTGCCACCATGGATGGCTACACCTTC
cdr3_aa: CATMDGYTF

d_call: NA
cdr3_length: 14
j_call: TRBJ2-7
clone_size: NA
v_call: TRBV28
cdr3_nt: TGTGCCAGCAGTTTATCGGTGGGGATGTACGAGCAGTACTTC
cdr3_aa: CASSLSVGMYEQYF

d_call: NA
cdr3_length: 12
j_call: TRBJ1-4
clone_size: NA
v_call: TRBV7-9
cdr3_nt: TGTGCCAGCAAACCTACCCGTGAAAAACTGTCTTTT
cdr3_aa: CASKPTREKLSF

d_call: TRBD1
cdr3_length: 12
j_call: TRBJ1-3
clone_size: few
v_call: TRBV6-1
cdr3_nt: TGTGCCGGAAAGGGGGCGGGAAACACCATATATTTT
cdr3_aa: CAGKGAGNTIYF

d_call: NA
cdr3_length: 13
j_call: TRBJ2-5
clone_size: NA
v_call: TRBV5-1
cdr3_nt: TGCGCCAGCAGCGCCTTGGTTTGGGAGACCCAGTACTTC
cdr3_aa: CASSALVWETQYF

d_call: NA
cdr3_length: 14
j_call: TRBJ2-1
clone_size: NA
v_call: TRBV9
cdr3_nt: TGTGCCAGCAACTCGCCGGACAGCTACAATGAGCAGTTCTTC
cdr3_aa: CASNSPDSYNEQFF